Below, 22 T cell receptor beta chains from the same sample are listed, as sequenced in a study of cytomegalovirus exposure and HLA in healthy donors. PCR primers comprised 60 Vbeta and 13 Jbeta primers. The assay was immunoSEQ multiplex PCR, and TCRdb's table has in-frame clones only and misses some. In the table there are about 120,000 clones, approximately 75% of which are singletons. Specimen: PBMCs. The source is a man in his forties in good health and CMV-seronegative.

V gene TRBV11-2 combines with J gene TRBJ2-7; weak D call: TRBD1 (5 bases). V gave up 1 base and J gave up 2 bases, with 12 bases separating them. The V gene's germline CDR1 is SGHAT and CDR2 FQNNGV. The CDR3 totals 15 residues. Here the CDR3 reads CASSLVQGLAYEQYF. Written as DNA, the CDR3 is TGTGCCAGCAGCTTAGTCCAGGGTTTGGCCTACGAGCAGTACTTC. Based on the CDR3 plus reference TRBV11-2 and TRBJ2-7, the full variable domain is EAGVAQSPRYKIIEKRQSVAFWCNPISGHATLYWYQQILGQGPKLLIQFQNNGVVDDSQLPKDRFSAERLKGVDSTLKIQPAKLEDSAVYLCASSLVQGLAYEQYFGPGTRLTVT.

This clone was seen more than once but under ten times. One junction end does not reproduce the germline sequence, and a read error may be involved. The chain has TRBV4-3 and TRBJ2-6, with D maybe TRBD1 (5 bases). Germline-derived CDR1 and CDR2 are LGHNA and YSLEER. The CDR3 contains 16 residues. CDR3 protein: CASSQDPSSGANGLTF. The CDR3 DNA is TGCGCCAGCAGCCAAGATCCGAGCTCTGGGGCCAACGGCCTGACTTTC.

This clone was detected only once. V and J are TRBV5-8 and TRBJ1-2, with 9 bases lining up with TRBD1. Germline V gene data show CDR1 as SGHTS and CDR2 as YDEGEE. The CDR3 contains 14 residues. With 5 bases clipped from V and 5 bases from J, the junction kept 7 bases outside the gene matches. DNA of the CDR3: TGTGCCAGCAGATATAGGACAGGGGCATATGGCTACACCTTC. This sequence encodes CASRYRTGAYGYTF.

V usage is TRBV19 and J usage is TRBJ1-5, with 7 bases matching TRBD1. Germline loops: CDR1 LNHDA, CDR2 SQIVND (reference sequence). This CDR3 is built from 15 residues. With 5 bases clipped from V and 1 base from J, the junction kept 5 bases outside the gene matches. Here the CDR3 DNA reads TGTGCCAGTAGTGTCTCACAGGGGAGCAATCAGCCCCAGCATTTT. It codes for CASSVSQGSNQPQHF.

The chain combines TRBV5-4 with TRBJ2-5; TRBD2 aligns across 13 bases. Germline values: CDR1 SGHNT, CDR2 YYREEE (reference sequence). The trim removed 9 bases at V and 0 bases at J, leaving 5 bases unmatched. The CDR3 sequence is 15 residues long. The chain's CDR3 is CATDGLAGDQETQYF. CDR3 DNA: TGTGCCACCGACGGACTAGCGGGGGACCAAGAGACCCAGTACTTC.

The chain has TRBV19 and TRBJ1-1, with 7 bases aligning to TRBD1. This CDR3 has 12 amino acids. Trimming took 5 bases from V and 8 from J; bases not matched to a gene: 5. Germline lookup yields CDR1 LNHDA and CDR2 SQIVND (reference sequence). The DNA of the CDR3 is TGTGCCAGTAGTCCCAGGACAGGAGAAGCTTTCTTT. As protein: CASSPRTGEAFF.

The DNA of the CDR3 is TGTGCCAGCAGTGAACGTGGCGGGGGGGACTACAATGAGCAGTTCTTC. Encoded protein: CASSERGGGDYNEQFF. This chain connects TRBV2 to TRBJ2-1; 9 bases match TRBD2. After removal of 2 bases from V and 3 bases from J, the junction contained 5 bases not matched to a gene. Per germline, CDR1 SNHLY and CDR2 FYNNEI. This CDR3 comprises 16 residues.

CDR3 bases: TGTGCCAGCTCACCAAGGTCTCAGGGGGCGAACACCGGGGAGCTGTTTTTT. It yields the protein CASSPRSQGANTGELFF. This sequence joins TRBV18 and TRBJ2-2; 7 nucleotides align to TRBD1. Germline V gene sequence: CDR1 KGHSH, CDR2 LQKENI. The V gene end was trimmed by 2 bases and the J gene end by 0 bases; junction bases not matched to a gene: 6. The CDR3 contains 17 residues. Full variable domain (missing parts from reference TRBV18 and TRBJ2-2): NAGVMQNPRHLVRRRGQEARLRCSPMKGHSHVYWYRQLPEEGLKFMVYLQKENIIDESGMPKERFSAEFPKEGPSILRIQQVVRGDSAAYFCASSPRSQGANTGELFFGEGSRLTVL.

J is TRBJ1-1 and V is TRBV27; perhaps TRBD1 as D (5 bases). The CDR3 loop spans 14 amino acids. Per germline, CDR1 MNHEY and CDR2 SMNVEV (reference sequence). Trimming pared 4 bases from V and 5 bases from J, leaving 14 bases between. This CDR3 is CASSWSREGTEAFF. The CDR3 nucleotides are TGTGCCAGCAGTTGGAGCAGGGAGGGGACTGAAGCTTTCTTT.

This clone was observed a single time. The rearrangement links TRBV7-2 to TRBJ2-3; 11 bases line up with TRBD2. This CDR3 comprises 17 residues. The V segment lost 2 bases and the J segment 1 base; nucleotides outside the gene matches: 5. Germline V gene data show CDR1 as SGHTA and CDR2 as FQGNSA. The CDR3 DNA sequence: TGTGCCAGCAGCTTAAGCCTAGCGGGGGGAGGCACAGATACGCAGTATTTT. Translated: CASSLSLAGGGTDTQYF. The variable domain in full, completed from reference TRBV7-2 and TRBJ2-3, reads GAGVSQSPSNKVTEKGKDVELRCDPISGHTALYWYRQSLGQGLEFLIYFQGNSAPDKSGLPSDRFSAERTGGSVSTLTIQRTQQEDSAVYLCASSLSLAGGGTDTQYFGPGTRLTVL.

The chain carries TRBV11-3 and TRBJ2-7; D is perhaps TRBD1 (6 bases). This CDR3 spans 16 amino acids. Germline V gives CDR1 SGHNT, CDR2 YENEEA. Trimming took off 2 bases at V and 4 bases at J, with 18 bases between the two ends. The CDR3 is CASSLPNRQDPYEQYF. CDR3 coding DNA: TGTGCCAGCAGCTTACCGAACCGACAGGATCCTTACGAGCAGTACTTC.

J is TRBJ1-2 and V is TRBV9; 7 nucleotides line up with TRBD1. J lost 7 bases, V lost 4 bases, and 10 bases had no gene match. The CDR3 consists of 14 residues. CDR1 is SGDLS, CDR2 YYNGEE, per germline. The CDR3 DNA follows: TGTGCCAGCAGCTCCCTCGGGACAGCTGGTGGCTACACCTTC. It translates to CASSSLGTAGGYTF.

The chain has TRBV6-6 and TRBJ2-5; 8 bases are a match to TRBD1. The J segment lost 4 bases and the V segment lost 6 bases, leaving 4 bases of the junction unmatched. Germline V gives CDR1 MNHNY, CDR2 SVGAGI (reference sequence). The CDR3 totals 13 residues. The CDR3, as DNA: TGTGCCAGCAGGCAGGGGGCGGGAGAGACCCAGTACTTC. Translating it yields CASRQGAGETQYF.

This chain links TRBV6-1 with TRBJ1-3; TRBD1 is a possible D gene (5 bases). The germline V gene has CDR1 MNHNS and CDR2 SASEGT. CDR3 length: 14 residues. V was cut by 4 bases and J by 3 bases, with 10 bases left in between. CDR3 protein: CASSGTRNGNTIYF. The CDR3 DNA sequence: TGTGCCAGCAGTGGGACACGGAATGGAAACACCATATATTTT.

The CDR3 region is CASSAKGQGAHEQYF. DNA of the CDR3: TGTGCCAGCAGCGCGAAGGGACAGGGGGCGCACGAGCAGTACTTC. The chain uses TRBV7-6 and TRBJ2-7, with 12 bases lining up with TRBD1. Germline V CDR1 and CDR2: SGHVS, FNYEAQ. After removal of 5 bases from V and 5 bases from J, the junction contained 7 bases not matched to a gene. The CDR3 has 15 amino acids.

This clone has more than one count but fewer than ten. The V and J genes are TRBV5-6 and TRBJ1-2; D is undetermined. Trimming left V 4 bases short and J 5 bases short, with 18 bases between. The CDR3 is 15 amino acids. Germline V gene data show CDR1 as SGHDT and CDR2 as YYEEEE. Here the CDR3 DNA reads TGTGCCAGCAGCCTCGGGCCCCCGGCGGGGTATGGCTACACCTTC. It is translated as CASSLGPPAGYGYTF.

The V and J genes are TRBV18 and TRBJ1-1; no firm D call. CDR1 is KGHSH and CDR2 is LQKENI in the germline V gene. Trimming took 3 bases from V and 2 from J, leaving 13 bases between them. The CDR3 runs 15 residues. The CDR3 nucleotides are TGTGCCAGCTCACCGTACCGGGAATTCAACACTGAAGCTTTCTTT. This sequence encodes CASSPYREFNTEAFF.

This sequence joins TRBV5-1 and TRBJ2-5; 10 bases are a match to TRBD2. Germline CDR1 and CDR2: SGHRS and YFSETQ. V lost 2 bases and J lost 5; bases outside the gene matches: 6. The length of the CDR3 is 15 residues. The CDR3 DNA is TGCGCCAGCAGCTTAGCGGGAGGGAGTGACGAGACCCAGTACTTC. It codes for CASSLAGGSDETQYF.

The rearrangement joins TRBV7-9 to TRBJ1-3, with no clear D. The germline V and J ends were trimmed by 5 bases and 5 bases, with 4 bases remaining between them. The CDR3 consists of 11 residues. Per germline, CDR1 SEHNR and CDR2 FQNEAQ (reference sequence). CDR3 DNA: TGTGCCAGCAGCCTCCGAAACACCATATATTTT. Amino acid sequence: CASSLRNTIYF.

The rearrangement links TRBV30 to TRBJ2-7; weak D call: TRBD1 (5 bases). Per the germline V gene, CDR1 is GTSNPN and CDR2 is SVGIG (reference sequence). Trimming left V 2 bases short and J 5 bases short, with 7 bases between. The CDR3 spans 11 residues. The CDR3 here is CAWSRQNEQYF. CDR3 nucleotides: TGTGCCTGGAGTCGACAGAACGAGCAGTACTTC.

V is TRBV11-2 and J is TRBJ1-1; D not resolved. V lost 3 bases and J lost 0, with 5 bases in between. The germline V gene encodes CDR1 SGHAT and CDR2 FQNNGV. The length of the CDR3 is 13 residues. The CDR3 sequence is CASSFSMNTEAFF. Here the CDR3 DNA reads TGTGCCAGCAGCTTTTCCATGAACACTGAAGCTTTCTTT.

V gene TRBV4-1 combines with J gene TRBJ1-3; no reliable D call. Germline V CDR1 and CDR2: MGHRA, YSYEKL. The CDR3 is made up of 15 amino acids. V dropped 0 bases and J dropped 3 bases, with 9 bases sitting between them. For the CDR3, the DNA is TGCGCCAGCAGCCAAGATCCGAACTATGGAAACACCATATATTTT. Amino acid sequence: CASSQDPNYGNTIYF.